The source of this T cell receptor beta chain is a study of metastatic and nonmetastatic thyroid tumors. In the study overall: Across blood and tumor or nodule tissue, repertoires from malignant and benign thyroid patients were compared with one another.

No treatment of any kind had been given to any patient before thyroid surgery. MiXCR was used by TCRdb to re-call the PCR reads. The repertoire holds 15,000 to 20,000 clones, less than 35% seen once, with about 13% in the top ten. Germline values: CDR1 SGHRS, CDR2 YFSETQ. The CDR3 loop spans 16 amino acids. Trimming shortened V by 1 base and J by 1 base, and 14 bases separated the two germline ends. The chain couples TRBV5-1 to TRBJ2-5; D is possibly TRBD1 (5 bases). The sample taken for sequencing was tumor tissue. This receptor was identified in a female donor with papillary thyroid cancer or a benign thyroid nodule (not recorded which). Some clones in this sample may be carry-over from other donors' samples. This CDR3 reads CASSLLLRDSQETQYF. CDR3 in DNA: TGCGCCAGCAGCTTGTTACTCCGCGACAGCCAAGAGACCCAGTACTTC. Combining the CDR3 with reference TRBV5-1 and TRBJ2-5 gives the whole variable domain KAGVTQTPRYLIKTRGQQVTLSCSPISGHRSVSWYQQTPGQGLQFLFEYFSETQRNKGNFPGRFSGRQFSNSRSEMNVSTLELGDSALYLCASSLLLRDSQETQYFGPGTRLLVL.